Below are 29 T cell receptor beta chains sequenced from a single sample in a study of shared clonotypes between healthy human individuals. Profiling relied on immunoSEQ multiplex PCR, and the TCRdb table lists in-frame clones only, not all of them. The sample includes 2 million or so clones, roughly 94% of them seen just once. What was sequenced was naive CD4+ T cells sorted from blood. Subset noted: CD45RA+ positively selected. The receptor set was obtained from a man aged 18-30 years in good health.

As for this clone: Other DNA sequences in this specimen translate into the identical CDR3. The chain is built from TRBV30 and TRBJ2-3; 13 positions agree with TRBD2. CDR1 GTSNPN and CDR2 SVGIG come from the germline V gene (reference sequence). The length of the CDR3 is 14 residues. Trimming took 5 bases from V and 1 from J; bases not matched to a gene: 0. CDR3 sequence reads: CAWGTSGGTDTQYF. CDR3 coding DNA: TGTGCCTGGGGGACTAGCGGGGGCACAGATACGCAGTATTTT.

The genes are TRBV2 and TRBJ1-5, with 9 bases identical to TRBD1. Germline values: CDR1 SNHLY, CDR2 FYNNEI. V lost 5 bases to trimming and J lost 6 bases; unmatched junction nucleotides: 8. The CDR3 has 15 amino acids. This chain's CDR3 is CASSKRTGDGQPQHF. CDR3 DNA: TGTGCCAGCAGTAAACGGACAGGGGACGGTCAGCCCCAGCATTTT.

The chain is built from TRBV5-6 and TRBJ2-7, with D hard to call. Germline V gene lookup returns CDR1 SGHDT and CDR2 YYEEEE. The CDR3 covers 14 residues. The V gene lost 4 bases and the J gene lost 0 bases, with 11 bases spanning the gap. CDR3 protein: CASSLPPPSYEQYF. CDR3 nucleotide sequence: TGTGCCAGCAGCCTCCCCCCTCCCTCCTACGAGCAGTACTTC. The full variable domain, its missing parts supplied by reference TRBV5-6 and TRBJ2-7, is DAGVTQSPTHLIKTRGQQVTLRCSPKSGHDTVSWYQQALGQGPQFIFQYYEEEERQRGNFPDRFSGHQFPNYSSELNVNALLLGDSALYLCASSLPPPSYEQYFGPGTRLTVT.

The chain uses TRBV2 and TRBJ2-5, with D perhaps TRBD1 (6 bases). The ends were cut back, 6 bases at V and 4 bases at J, with 12 bases in the middle. Germline V lookup: CDR1 SNHLY, CDR2 FYNNEI. The CDR3 is 13 residues long. CDR3 DNA: TGTGCCAGCAGCGCAATACAGGGAGAGACCCAGTACTTC. It specifies CASSAIQGETQYF.

The chain joins TRBV29-1 to TRBJ2-2, with D perhaps TRBD1 (5 bases). The CDR3 loop spans 11 amino acids. Germline-derived CDR1 and CDR2 are SQVTM and ANQGSEA. The CDR3 nucleotides are TGCAGTGACAGATACACCGGGGAGCTGTTTTTT. Protein sequence: CSDRYTGELFF.

This chain links TRBV30 with TRBJ2-3; D call uncertain. Germline V gene sequence: CDR1 GTSNPN, CDR2 SVGIG (reference sequence). The ends were cut back, 3 bases at V and 2 bases at J, with 6 bases in the middle. The CDR3 is 12 residues long. CDR3 sequence: CAWRLVTDTQYF. CDR3 bases: TGTGCCTGGAGGCTCGTCACAGATACGCAGTATTTT.

This clone is a singleton in its sample. This chain connects TRBV30 to TRBJ2-1; the D gene could be TRBD1 or TRBD2 (6 bases each). V gave up 5 bases and J gave up 4 bases, with 12 bases separating them. The CDR3 spans 13 residues. The V gene's germline CDR1 is GTSNPN and CDR2 SVGIG (reference sequence). CDR3 protein: CAWGEDSYNEQFF. CDR3 DNA: TGTGCCTGGGGGGAGGACAGTTACAATGAGCAGTTCTTC.

Only one count was recorded for this clone. J is TRBJ2-5 and V is TRBV5-4, with D possibly matching TRBD2 (6 bases). Germline V gene data show CDR1 as SGHNT and CDR2 as YYREEE (reference sequence). This CDR3 contains 15 residues. The V gene lost 4 bases and the J gene lost 2 bases, with 15 bases spanning the gap. The DNA for the CDR3 is TGTGCCAGCAGCCCGGGTCTGCGGGGACAAGAGACCCAGTACTTC. It encodes CASSPGLRGQETQYF.

V is TRBV29-1 and J is TRBJ1-1; D is unresolved. V shed 6 bases and J shed 1 base, with 12 bases lying between them. The CDR3 totals 13 residues. The V gene's germline CDR1 is SQVTM and CDR2 ANQGSEA. The CDR3 DNA is TGCAGCGTCCCGGACGGAAAGAACACTGAAGCTTTCTTT. Translation gives CSVPDGKNTEAFF.

This CDR3 is CASSPRVTSPNEQFF. CDR3 sequence (DNA): TGTGCCAGCAGTCCAAGGGTGACTAGCCCCAATGAGCAGTTCTTC. The chain uses TRBV27 and TRBJ2-1, with TRBD2 identical over 7 bases. Germline V gene lookup returns CDR1 MNHEY and CDR2 SMNVEV (reference sequence). Trimming cost V 5 bases and J 6 bases; bases outside gene matches: 10. This CDR3 region has 15 residues.

This clone appeared a single time. The rearrangement links TRBV7-8 to TRBJ2-1, with TRBD1 identical over 10 bases. Unmatched junction bases numbered 8, after V lost 5 bases and J lost 7 bases. CDR3 length: 15 residues. CDR1 and CDR2 (germline): SGHVS, FQNEAQ. The CDR3 sequence: CASSKRMGQGNEQFF. The CDR3 DNA reads as TGTGCCAGCAGCAAACGAATGGGACAGGGGAATGAGCAGTTCTTC.

On this clone: At the DNA level, this CDR3 is encoded by other sequences in the same sample as well. The chain recombines TRBV18 with TRBJ2-1, with 8 bases matching TRBD2. This CDR3 is built from 14 residues. V lost 0 bases to trimming and J lost 6 bases; unmatched junction nucleotides: 1. Germline CDR1 reads KGHSH; CDR2 reads LQKENI. For the CDR3, the DNA is TGTGCCAGCTCACCACCCAGCGGGAGCAATGAGCAGTTCTTC. Its protein is CASSPPSGSNEQFF.

The genes are TRBV9 and TRBJ2-7; no definite D call. From germline, CDR1 is SGDLS and CDR2 YYNGEE. The CDR3 runs 14 residues. The germline V and J ends were trimmed by 0 bases and 2 bases, with 9 bases remaining between them. The DNA for the CDR3 is TGTGCCAGCAGCGTAGAGTCCGGCGCCTACGAGCAGTACTTC. Translated: CASSVESGAYEQYF. Filled out from reference TRBV9 and TRBJ2-7, the complete variable domain reads DSGVTQTPKHLITATGQRVTLRCSPRSGDLSVYWYQQSLDQGLQFLIQYYNGEERAKGNILERFSAQQFPDLHSELNLSSLELGDSALYFCASSVESGAYEQYFGPGTRLTVT.

This clone was detected only once. The CDR3 sequence is CASSIGPPGTEAFF. CDR3 DNA: TGTGCCAGTAGTATAGGACCACCCGGCACTGAAGCTTTCTTT. The chain recombines TRBV19 with TRBJ1-1, with unresolved D. The CDR3 covers 14 residues. Trimming removed 1 base at V and 4 bases at J, with 10 bases between. The V gene's germline CDR1 is LNHDA and CDR2 SQIVND (reference sequence).

The gene calls are TRBV28 and TRBJ1-1; D perhaps matches TRBD1 (6 bases). The ends were cut back, 6 bases at V and 2 bases at J, with 13 bases in the middle. The CDR3 covers 14 residues. Germline V gene lookup returns CDR1 MDHEN and CDR2 SYDVKM. In nucleotides, the CDR3 is TGTGCCAGCAGACTGGACAGATTTAACACTGAAGCTTTCTTT. It is translated as CASRLDRFNTEAFF.

This clone was counted a single time. CDR3 protein: CSVGGQAHTDTQYF. Here the CDR3 DNA reads TGCAGCGTTGGGGGTCAGGCCCACACAGATACGCAGTATTTT. This chain links TRBV29-1 with TRBJ2-3; D ambiguous. V was clipped by 4 bases and J by 2 bases, with 13 bases between them. Germline V gene sequence: CDR1 SQVTM, CDR2 ANQGSEA. This CDR3 spans 14 amino acids.

V gene TRBV7-9 combines with J gene TRBJ2-7; a weak D match, TRBD2 (6 bases). With 5 bases removed from V and 2 bases from J, the gap between germline ends came to 16 bases. Germline values: CDR1 SEHNR, CDR2 FQNEAQ (reference sequence). The CDR3 length is 15 residues. CDR3 bases: TGTGCCAGCAGCCCTCGGGGGATGTACCCCTACGAGCAGTACTTC. Its protein product is CASSPRGMYPYEQYF.

The J gene is TRBJ2-5, the V gene TRBV19; 7 nucleotides align to TRBD1. This CDR3 has 13 residues. The V segment lost 4 bases and the J segment 9 bases; nucleotides outside the gene matches: 8. CDR1 is LNHDA, CDR2 SQIVND, per germline (reference sequence). The CDR3 DNA sequence: TGTGCCAGTAGTACCGACAGGGCTCAAGCCCAGTACTTC. Encoded protein: CASSTDRAQAQYF.

Turning to this clone: Other DNA sequences in the same sample also yield this CDR3. The chain recombines TRBV7-9 with TRBJ1-1; D unresolved. CDR1 and CDR2 from the germline V gene are SEHNR and FQNEAQ (reference sequence). The CDR3 sequence is 13 residues long. Trimming shortened V by 4 bases and J by 0 bases, and 6 bases separated the two germline ends. CDR3 residues: CASSSRVNTEAFF. CDR3 bases: TGTGCCAGCAGCTCTAGGGTGAACACTGAAGCTTTCTTT.

The chain has TRBV5-4 and TRBJ1-2; 7 bases fit TRBD1. The CDR3 contains 14 residues. Germline CDR1 SGHNT, CDR2 YYREEE (reference sequence). The V gene end was trimmed by 4 bases and the J gene end by 3 bases; junction bases not matched to a gene: 6. The CDR3 bases are TGTGCCAGCAGCCCGGCAGGGGGAGACTATGGCTACACCTTC. Residues: CASSPAGGDYGYTF.

A single count supports this clone. The rearrangement links TRBV30 to TRBJ2-1; unclear D gene. CDR1 GTSNPN and CDR2 SVGIG come from the germline V gene (reference sequence). The CDR3 covers 11 residues. V lost 0 bases, J lost 10 bases, and 7 bases lay in between. The DNA for the CDR3 is TGTGCCTGGAGTGTGGCAGCCGAGCAGTTCTTC. It specifies CAWSVAAEQFF.

The chain combines TRBV5-6 with TRBJ1-3, with a tentative D call TRBD1 (6 bases). V was trimmed by 0 bases and J by 1 base, leaving 11 bases between them. Looked up from germline, CDR1 is SGHDT and CDR2 is YYEEEE. The CDR3 runs to 16 residues. In DNA, the CDR3 is TGTGCCAGCAGCTTGGTAACGGGACAATCTGGAAACACCATATATTTT. Its protein product is CASSLVTGQSGNTIYF.

This chain joins TRBV7-2 and TRBJ1-4; unclear D gene. The germline V gene encodes CDR1 SGHTA and CDR2 FQGNSA. This CDR3 contains 15 residues. V was clipped by 1 base and J by 3 bases, with 9 bases between them. CDR3 sequence reads: CASSLGNSPNEKLFF. DNA for the CDR3: TGTGCCAGCAGCTTAGGAAACAGTCCTAATGAAAAACTGTTTTTT.

This chain uses TRBV7-2 with TRBJ2-2; a possible D gene is TRBD1 (6 bases). Germline CDR1 reads SGHTA; CDR2 reads FQGNSA. The CDR3 runs 16 residues. Trimming pared 3 bases from V and 2 bases from J, leaving 13 bases between. CDR3 protein: CASSLTGSLNTGELFF. CDR3 nucleotide sequence: TGTGCCAGCAGCTTGACAGGATCTTTAAACACCGGGGAGCTGTTTTTT.

The gene calls are TRBV6-1 and TRBJ1-2; no clear D. In germline, CDR1 is MNHNS, CDR2 SASEGT. The CDR3 consists of 14 residues. Trimming stripped 2 bases from V and 4 bases from J, with 11 bases between. DNA of the CDR3: TGTGCCAGCAGTGAAATGGCAGCGACCTATGGCTACACCTTC. Translated, it gives CASSEMAATYGYTF.

The chain uses TRBV30 and TRBJ1-1, with D hard to call. The CDR3 loop spans 14 amino acids. V lost 0 bases and J 5 bases, leaving 13 bases between the germline ends. Germline CDR1 and CDR2: GTSNPN and SVGIG (reference sequence). DNA of the CDR3: TGTGCCTGGAGTGTAAAATTTGGAGGAACTGAAGCTTTCTTT. Amino acid sequence: CAWSVKFGGTEAFF. The variable domain in full, completed from reference TRBV30 and TRBJ1-1, reads SQTIHQWPATLVQPVGSPLSLECTVEGTSNPNLYWYRQAAGRGLQLLFYSVGIGQISSEVPQNLSASRPQDRQFILSSKKLLLSDSGFYLCAWSVKFGGTEAFFGQGTRLTVV.

The V call is TRBV29-1, the J call TRBJ1-2; TRBD1 matches at 10 bases. This CDR3 contains 15 residues. The junction had 11 bases not matched to a gene; V was cut back by 6 bases and J by 4 bases. CDR1 and CDR2 (germline): SQVTM, ANQGSEA. In nucleotides, the CDR3 is TGCAGCGTCCCAGACCGGGACAGGGGACCCTATGGCTACACCTTC. This gives the protein CSVPDRDRGPYGYTF.

Worth noting for this clone: This sample includes further DNA sequences coding for the same CDR3. The chain uses TRBV6-5 and TRBJ2-7; D remains ambiguous. The CDR3 has 13 residues. Deletions cut 3 bases from V and 7 bases from J, with 13 bases between. Germline loops: CDR1 MNHEY, CDR2 SVGAGI. The CDR3 DNA is TGTGCCAGCAGTTATTCCCGTGTTGGGGAGCAGTACTTC. This codes for CASSYSRVGEQYF.

The chain joins TRBV4-3 to TRBJ1-2; D might be TRBD1 (6 bases). The CDR3 loop spans 18 amino acids. Per the germline V gene, CDR1 is LGHNA and CDR2 is YSLEER. Trimming removed 0 bases from V and 0 bases from J, with 17 bases in between. For the CDR3, the DNA is TGCGCCAGCAGCCAAGAAGGCGCCCTGGGGGCAACTAACTATGGCTACACCTTC. This gives the protein CASSQEGALGATNYGYTF.